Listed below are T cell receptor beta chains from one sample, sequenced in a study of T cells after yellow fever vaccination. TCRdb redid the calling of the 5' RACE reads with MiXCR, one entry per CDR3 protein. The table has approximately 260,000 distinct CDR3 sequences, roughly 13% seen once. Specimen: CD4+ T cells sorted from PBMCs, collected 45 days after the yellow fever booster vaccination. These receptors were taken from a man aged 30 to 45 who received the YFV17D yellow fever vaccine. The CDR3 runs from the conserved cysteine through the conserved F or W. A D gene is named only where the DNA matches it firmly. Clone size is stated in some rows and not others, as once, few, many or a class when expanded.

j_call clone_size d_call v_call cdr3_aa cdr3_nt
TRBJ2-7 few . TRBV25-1 CASSVGGSLYEQYF TGTGCCAGCAGTGTCGGGGGCTCCCTTTACGAGCAGTACTTC
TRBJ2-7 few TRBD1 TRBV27 CASSLSPVGQGVTYEQYF TGTGCCAGCAGTTTAAGCCCCGTCGGACAGGGGGTTACCTACGAGCAGTACTTC
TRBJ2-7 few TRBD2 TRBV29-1 CSVAPLTGTSGTYEQYF TGCAGCGTTGCCCCATTAACCGGGACTAGCGGGACCTACGAGCAGTACTTC
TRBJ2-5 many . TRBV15 CATSRPTKETQYF TGTGCCACCAGCAGACCGACTAAAGAGACCCAGTACTTC
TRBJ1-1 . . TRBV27 CASRLSLMNTEAFF TGTGCCAGCAGGCTATCTTTGATGAACACTGAAGCTTTCTTT
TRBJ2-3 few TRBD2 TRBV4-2 CASSQDGPSGYTDTQYF TGTGCCAGCAGCCAAGATGGTCCTAGCGGATACACAGATACGCAGTATTTT
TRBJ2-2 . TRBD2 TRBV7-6 CASSFGLADTGELFF TGTGCCAGCAGCTTTGGACTAGCAGACACCGGGGAGCTGTTTTTT
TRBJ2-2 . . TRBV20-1 CSAIRTSVSGELFF TGCAGTGCTATCCGGACATCGGTCTCCGGGGAGCTGTTTTTT
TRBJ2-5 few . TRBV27 CASSLGGTHVETQYF TGTGCCAGCAGTTTAGGAGGGACCCACGTTGAGACCCAGTACTTC
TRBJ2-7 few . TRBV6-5 CASSFLGLSYEQYF TGTGCCAGCAGTTTCTTGGGGCTTTCCTACGAGCAGTACTTC
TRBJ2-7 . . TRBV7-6 CASGQGREQYF TGTGCCAGCGGTCAGGGAAGGGAGCAGTACTTC
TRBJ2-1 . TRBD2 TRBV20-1 CSARGGRGTEQFF TGCAGTGCAAGGGGCGGGAGGGGCACTGAGCAGTTCTTC
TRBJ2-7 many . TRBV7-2 CASSLIYEQYF TGTGCCAGCAGCTTAATCTACGAGCAGTACTTC
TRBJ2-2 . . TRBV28 CASSMTAMVGGELFF TGTGCCAGCAGTATGACGGCAATGGTAGGCGGGGAGCTGTTTTTT
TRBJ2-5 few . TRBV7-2 CASSLMNSGQETQYF TGTGCCAGCAGCTTAATGAATAGCGGTCAAGAGACCCAGTACTTC
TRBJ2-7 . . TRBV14 CASSSFGASPYEQYF TGTGCCAGCAGCTCCTTTGGGGCTTCGCCCTACGAGCAGTACTTC
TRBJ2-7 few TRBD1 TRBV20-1 CSARVPGQSYEQYF TGCAGTGCTAGAGTCCCGGGACAGTCCTACGAGCAGTACTTC
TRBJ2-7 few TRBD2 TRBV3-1 CASSQGSGSYEQYF TGTGCCAGCAGCCAAGGCAGCGGGAGTTACGAGCAGTACTTC
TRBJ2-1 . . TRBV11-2 CASSWADLEQFF TGTGCCAGCAGCTGGGCTGATCTTGAGCAGTTCTTC
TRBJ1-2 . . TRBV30 CAWRNSGMVYTF TGTGCCTGGAGAAACAGTGGTATGGTCTACACCTTC